This TCR beta chain was observed in a study of blood T cells in healthy people across ages. V gave up 3 bases and J gave up 5 bases; unmatched junction bases: 9. This CDR3 has 16 residues. Germline values: CDR1 LGHNA, CDR2 YSLEER. Study-level points and caveats: Researchers report that TCR beta diversity correlated strongly with naive T cell percentage.

In terms of origin and age, donors were healthy Caucasian individuals from Russia aged 6 to 90. Combining a sample-barcoded 5' primer with a J-beta primer mix, a second PCR ran for roughly 6 to 12 cycles. Each of the cDNA molecules was tagged by a template-switch adaptor with 12 random nucleotides. TCRdb analysed the 5' RACE reads with MiXCR anew, one entry per CDR3 protein. The repertoire includes roughly 500,000 distinct CDR3 sequences, 25% to 30% of them detected once, and under 20% sits in the top ten. A remark on this clonotype: As yet, its antigen is unknown.

Sequenced input: blood. The chain joins TRBV4-3 to TRBJ2-7, with 11 bases identical to TRBD1. The TCR comes from a woman aged 70-85 years in good health. The DNA of the CDR3 is TGCGCCAGCAGCCAGACCCCCGGACAGGGGGCGGACGAGCAGTACTTC. Protein sequence: CASSQTPGQGADEQYF.